This entry concerns a single T cell receptor beta chain. As yet, its antigen is unknown. These data come from a study of cytomegalovirus exposure and HLA in healthy donors. Overall study results and limits: A later analysis showed TCR association rates differing by HLA locus, peaking at DRB1 and lowest at HLA-C. About 87% or about 30% of the time was how often most TCR beta V segments were productive, according to an earlier analysis.

Germline CDR1 and CDR2: SEHNR and FQNEAQ (reference sequence). The junction had 3 bases not matched to a gene; V was cut back by 4 bases and J by 6 bases. The CDR3 is 13 amino acids. PCR amplification relied on 60 Vbeta primers (plus 13 Jbeta primers). Libraries were prepared by immunoSEQ multiplex PCR; TCRdb keeps only in-frame clonotypes and omits some of them. Of roughly 120,000 clones listed, more than 65% were seen once; the top ten hold approximately 0.9%. Sample: PBMCs. J is TRBJ1-2 and V is TRBV7-9; 9 bases are a match to TRBD1. This clonotype was obtained from a woman aged 25-40 years in good health and CMV-seronegative. In DNA, the CDR3 is TGTGCCAGCAGCTGGACAGGGGATAATGGCTACACCTTC. Translating gives CASSWTGDNGYTF.